This T cell receptor beta chain was documented in a study of blood T cell repertoires in COVID-19. Here immunoSEQ multiplex PCR was the method, and the copy in TCRdb shows in-frame clones only, minus some. The table includes 200,000 to 250,000 clones, around 86% detected once. CDR1 is LNHNV, CDR2 YYDKDF, per germline (reference sequence). The CDR3 spans 17 residues. V lost 5 bases and J lost 0; bases outside the gene matches: 8. Specimen: peripheral blood. The V gene is TRBV15, the J gene TRBJ1-3; 9 nucleotides match TRBD1. This clonotype was sampled from a woman aged 70 to 79 with active or convalescent COVID-19. The CDR3 nucleotides are TGTGCCACCAGCGGCCTTGGACAGGGGATCTCTGGAAACACCATATATTTT. It translates to CATSGLGQGISGNTIYF. Supplemented by reference TRBV15 and TRBJ1-3, the full variable domain reads DAMVIQNPRYQVTQFGKPVTLSCSQTLNHNVMYWYQQKSSQAPKLLFHYYDKDFNNEADTPDNFQSRRPNTSFCFLDIRSPGLGDTAMYLCATSGLGQGISGNTIYFGEGSWLTVV.